A single sample gave rise to the 21 T cell receptor beta chains below, sequenced in a study of T cell responses to AZD1222 COVID-19 vaccine. Sequencing was performed with immunoSEQ multiplex PCR; in TCRdb, only in-frame clones are kept and a portion is missing. The sample carries some 160,000 clones, 88% recorded once. The starting material was peripheral blood, obtained on day 0 of AZD1222 vaccination. Every receptor here comes from an adult in good health.

The chain links TRBV6-5 to TRBJ2-7; the D call may be TRBD1 or TRBD2 (5 bases each). The V end was cut by 2 bases, the J end by 0 bases, with 14 bases between. From germline, CDR1 is MNHEY and CDR2 SVGAGI. The CDR3 covers 16 residues. The CDR3 loop reads CASSYPSGRGSYEQYF. For the CDR3, the DNA is TGTGCCAGCAGTTACCCATCAGGGAGAGGCTCCTACGAGCAGTACTTC.

This sequence joins TRBV4-1 and TRBJ1-1; D ambiguous. CDR3 length equals 13 residues. Deletions cut 1 base from V and 2 bases from J, with 5 bases between. Germline V gene sequence: CDR1 MGHRA, CDR2 YSYEKL. The CDR3 DNA follows: TGCGCCAGCAGCCAAGCCAGAAACACTGAAGCTTTCTTT. This sequence encodes CASSQARNTEAFF.

The chain couples TRBV4-2 to TRBJ1-5; TRBD1 might be the D (5 bases). This CDR3 is built from 16 residues. V gave up 0 bases and J gave up 6 bases, with 15 bases separating them. Per germline, CDR1 LGHNA and CDR2 YNFKEQ. CDR3 loop: CASSQDHRGSGQPQHF. CDR3 DNA sequence: TGTGCCAGCAGCCAAGATCATAGGGGTAGCGGTCAGCCCCAGCATTTT.

The chain is built from TRBV10-3 and TRBJ2-7, with D maybe TRBD1 (5 bases). The germline V gene encodes CDR1 ENHRY and CDR2 SYGVKD. The CDR3 is 13 amino acids. With 0 bases removed from V and 11 bases from J, the gap between germline ends came to 14 bases. CDR3 DNA: TGTGCCATCAGTGAGTCCGGGCAGGGAAGGGAGTACTTC. It encodes CAISESGQGREYF.

This clone has a handful of counts. The J gene is TRBJ2-3, the V gene TRBV19; no reliable D call. CDR1 is LNHDA and CDR2 is SQIVND in the germline V gene (reference sequence). The CDR3 is made up of 14 amino acids. V lost 3 bases, J lost 0 bases, and 7 bases lay in between. CDR3 bases: TGTGCCAGTAGTATTGTAGGAAGCACAGATACGCAGTATTTT. This sequence encodes CASSIVGSTDTQYF.

This chain links TRBV27 with TRBJ1-1; D is uncertain. Trimming removed 2 bases at V and 1 base at J, with 11 bases between. CDR3 length: 15 residues. Germline V gives CDR1 MNHEY, CDR2 SMNVEV (reference sequence). The DNA for the CDR3 is TGTGCCAGCAGTTTAGGCAGGACCCGGAACACTGAAGCTTTCTTT. Translated: CASSLGRTRNTEAFF.

V usage is TRBV28 and J usage is TRBJ1-5, with a weak D call TRBD1 (6 bases). The CDR3 is 15 residues long. V was pared by 4 bases and J by 5 bases, with 15 bases between. Germline CDR1 reads MDHEN; CDR2 reads SYDVKM. For the CDR3, the DNA is TGTGCCAGCAGTTCCCGGACAGAACCTGATCAGCCCCAGCATTTT. This gives the protein CASSSRTEPDQPQHF.

The chain combines TRBV20-1 with TRBJ1-1, with D tentatively TRBD1 (5 bases). The germline V and J ends were trimmed by 8 bases and 4 bases, with 11 bases remaining between them. The germline CDR1 and CDR2 sequences are DFQATT and SNEGSKA (reference sequence). This CDR3 is built from 11 residues. Here the CDR3 DNA reads TGCAGTCCCCCTGGGGGCACTGAAGCTTTCTTT. The encoded protein is CSPPGGTEAFF.

In its sample, this clone was seen once. This chain joins TRBV6-5 and TRBJ2-3; no clear D. The V gene lost 6 bases and the J gene lost 0 bases, with 10 bases spanning the gap. The CDR3 totals 14 residues. CDR1 MNHEY and CDR2 SVGAGI come from the germline V gene. CDR3 in amino acids: CASRRMDSTDTQYF. Here the CDR3 DNA reads TGTGCCAGCAGGAGAATGGACAGCACAGATACGCAGTATTTT.

V usage is TRBV6-1 and J usage is TRBJ1-3; possibly TRBD1 for D (5 bases). This CDR3 has 15 residues. V lost 1 base and J lost 2, with 9 bases in between. Per germline, CDR1 MNHNS and CDR2 SASEGT. In nucleotides, the CDR3 is TGTGCCAGCAGTGAAGTTTGGGGGGCTGGAAACACCATATATTTT. It codes for CASSEVWGAGNTIYF.

The chain links TRBV6-2 or TRBV6-3 to TRBJ1-5; TRBD1 aligns across 7 bases. Germline-derived CDR1 and CDR2 are MNHEY and SVGEGT. V shed 6 bases and J 3 bases; nucleotides not matched to a gene: 8. The CDR3 covers 15 residues. The CDR3 loop is CASSPRGQTNQPQHF. DNA of the CDR3: TGTGCCAGCAGCCCACGGGGACAGACCAATCAGCCCCAGCATTTT.

The J gene is TRBJ1-3, the V gene TRBV19; 12 bases align to TRBD1. Trimming took 2 bases from V and 0 from J; bases not matched to a gene: 14. The germline V gene encodes CDR1 LNHDA and CDR2 SQIVND (reference sequence). CDR3 size: 21 residues. The CDR3 loop reads CASSITRGTGGIELSGNTIYF. The CDR3 coding sequence is TGTGCCAGTAGTATAACTAGGGGGACAGGGGGCATCGAGCTCTCTGGAAACACCATATATTTT. Full variable domain (rest looked up from reference TRBV19 and TRBJ1-3): DGGITQSPKYLFRKEGQNVTLSCEQNLNHDAMYWYRQDPGQGLRLIYYSQIVNDFQKGDIAEGYSVSREKKESFPLTVTSAQKNPTAFYLCASSITRGTGGIELSGNTIYFGEGSWLTVV.

The V gene is TRBV5-1, the J gene TRBJ2-3, with 7 positions matching TRBD2. Trimming at V came to 1 base and at J to 6 bases, leaving 8 bases not matched to a gene. CDR3 size: 15 residues. Per the germline V gene, CDR1 is SGHRS and CDR2 is YFSETQ. The CDR3 is CASSLPTSPQDTQYF. The CDR3 nucleotides read TGCGCCAGCAGCTTGCCGACTAGCCCTCAGGATACGCAGTATTTT. Complete variable domain (other parts from reference TRBV5-1 and TRBJ2-3): KAGVTQTPRYLIKTRGQQVTLSCSPISGHRSVSWYQQTPGQGLQFLFEYFSETQRNKGNFPGRFSGRQFSNSRSEMNVSTLELGDSALYLCASSLPTSPQDTQYFGPGTRLTVL.

The chain recombines TRBV19 with TRBJ2-7, with 7 nucleotides matching TRBD1. The length of the CDR3 is 13 residues. The V gene end was trimmed by 5 bases and the J gene end by 3 bases; junction bases not matched to a gene: 4. Germline loops: CDR1 LNHDA, CDR2 SQIVND (reference sequence). CDR3 DNA: TGTGCCAGTAGTGGACAGGATCTCTACGAGCAGTACTTC. Protein: CASSGQDLYEQYF. Combining the CDR3 with reference TRBV19 and TRBJ2-7 gives the whole variable domain DGGITQSPKYLFRKEGQNVTLSCEQNLNHDAMYWYRQDPGQGLRLIYYSQIVNDFQKGDIAEGYSVSREKKESFPLTVTSAQKNPTAFYLCASSGQDLYEQYFGPGTRLTVT.

This clone came up a few times. The gene calls are TRBV7-2 and TRBJ2-7; 8 bases fit TRBD2. Germline V gene data show CDR1 as SGHTA and CDR2 as FQGNSA. The CDR3 has 14 residues. J was trimmed by 1 base and V by 5 bases; bases with no gene match: 4. CDR3 region: CASSPAGGSYEQYF. The CDR3 nucleotides read TGTGCCAGCAGCCCGGCGGGGGGATCCTACGAGCAGTACTTC.

This chain joins TRBV27 and TRBJ1-6; no clear D gene. Germline V gene lookup returns CDR1 MNHEY and CDR2 SMNVEV (reference sequence). The CDR3 has 15 amino acids. V was clipped by 6 bases and J by 6 bases, with 15 bases between them. CDR3 nucleotide sequence: TGTGCCAGCAGACAAACTTTAGGTCTTAATTCACCCCTCCACTTT. Translated, it gives CASRQTLGLNSPLHF.

V is TRBV2 and J is TRBJ2-7; D gene uncertain. CDR3 length: 13 amino acids. The germline V gene encodes CDR1 SNHLY and CDR2 FYNNEI. V lost 2 bases and J 2 bases, leaving 7 bases between the germline ends. CDR3 in amino acids: CASSERFTYEQYF. The CDR3 DNA follows: TGTGCCAGCAGTGAACGGTTTACCTACGAGCAGTACTTC. The variable domain in full, with the rest retrieved from reference TRBV2 and TRBJ2-7, is EPEVTQTPSHQVTQMGQEVILRCVPISNHLYFYWYRQILGQKVEFLVSFYNNEISEKSEIFDDQFSVERPDGSNFTLKIRSTKLEDSAMYFCASSERFTYEQYFGPGTRLTVT.

The chain employs TRBV18 and TRBJ2-7, with TRBD1 matching over 7 bases. V was pared by 1 base and J by 2 bases, with 11 bases of the junction left unmatched. This CDR3 spans 17 amino acids. Per the germline V gene, CDR1 is KGHSH and CDR2 is LQKENI. The CDR3: CASSPLPRGQMTYEQYF. The CDR3 nucleotides are TGTGCCAGCTCACCACTCCCTAGGGGACAGATGACCTACGAGCAGTACTTC. Full variable domain (rest looked up from reference TRBV18 and TRBJ2-7): NAGVMQNPRHLVRRRGQEARLRCSPMKGHSHVYWYRQLPEEGLKFMVYLQKENIIDESGMPKERFSAEFPKEGPSILRIQQVVRGDSAAYFCASSPLPRGQMTYEQYFGPGTRLTVT.

V and J are TRBV7-6 and TRBJ2-3, with 7 bases aligning to TRBD2. The CDR3 consists of 16 residues. The V gene end was trimmed by 3 bases and the J gene end by 2 bases; junction bases not matched to a gene: 8. CDR1 and CDR2 from the germline V gene are SGHVS and FNYEAQ. CDR3 DNA: TGTGCCAGCAGCTTGGCGGCTAGCGGAAACACAGATACGCAGTATTTT. It yields the protein CASSLAASGNTDTQYF.

CDR3 in DNA: TGCGCCAGCATGATCATTGGGCTGGGAGGGACCGGGGAGCTGTTTTTT. Amino acids: CASMIIGLGGTGELFF. The J gene is TRBJ2-2, the V gene TRBV10-1; 7 bases are a match to TRBD2. Germline V CDR1 and CDR2: WNHNN, SYGVQD (reference sequence). This CDR3 is 16 amino acids long. After removal of 7 bases from V and 5 bases from J, the junction contained 13 bases not matched to a gene.

The chain recombines TRBV19 with TRBJ2-7, with TRBD2 matching over 9 bases. The V segment lost 3 bases and the J segment 0 bases; nucleotides outside the gene matches: 9. This CDR3 is 17 amino acids long. Germline CDR1 is LNHDA and CDR2 is SQIVND (reference sequence). CDR3 DNA: TGTGCCAGTAGTATTTCGTCTAGCGGGGCGAGCTCCTACGAGCAGTACTTC. Its translation is CASSISSSGASSYEQYF.